These 14 T cell receptor beta chains were sequenced from one sample in a study of post-analysis software for immune sequencing data. These receptors have no identified antigens. Carried by the TCR beta cDNA libraries were unique molecular identifiers. Each CDR3 protein is one row after TCRdb ran MiXCR on the PCR reads. Here the sample spans hundreds of thousands of distinct CDR3 sequences, around 50% being singletons. General study findings and limits: TRBV5-6, TRBV5-1 and TRBV20-1 were among 4 or 5 TRBV segments more frequent in patients than controls.

Sequences were obtained from blood. These receptors were taken from a girl aged 10 to 17 with multiple sclerosis.

CDR3 sequence: CSASVGLSTDTQYF. The CDR3 DNA is TGCAGTGCTAGTGTGGGGCTAAGCACAGATACGCAGTATTTT. The chain joins TRBV20-1 to TRBJ2-3; tentatively, D is TRBD1 (5 bases). With 3 bases removed from V and 0 bases from J, the gap between germline ends came to 10 bases. Germline V gene lookup returns CDR1 DFQATT and CDR2 SNEGSKA (reference sequence). The CDR3 spans 14 residues.

The V and J genes are TRBV3-1 and TRBJ1-2; D remains unclear. The length of the CDR3 is 11 residues. Germline V lookup: CDR1 LGHDT, CDR2 YNNKEL (reference sequence). Trimming shortened V by 5 bases and J by 5 bases, and 6 bases separated the two germline ends. CDR3 amino acids: CASSGVYGYTF. The CDR3, as DNA: TGTGCCAGCAGCGGGGTTTATGGCTACACCTTC.

This clonotype came up a few times. V and J are TRBV7-9 and TRBJ1-1; 7 bases align to TRBD1. The germline V gene encodes CDR1 SEHNR and CDR2 FQNEAQ (reference sequence). The J segment lost 3 bases and the V segment lost 6 bases, leaving 10 bases of the junction unmatched. The CDR3 totals 15 residues. The CDR3: CASRGQSYGYTEAFF. The CDR3 nucleotides read TGTGCCAGCAGGGGACAGAGCTATGGCTACACTGAAGCTTTCTTT.

This clonotype was detected a few times. The CDR3 protein is CSAQGIVVADTQYF. The DNA of the CDR3 is TGCAGCGCCCAGGGTATAGTGGTCGCAGATACGCAGTATTTT. The chain combines TRBV29-1 with TRBJ2-3, with D possibly being TRBD1 (5 bases). The CDR3 loop spans 14 amino acids. Germline V gene lookup returns CDR1 SQVTM and CDR2 ANQGSEA. V lost 7 bases, J lost 4 bases, and 18 bases lay in between.

The chain couples TRBV5-1 to TRBJ2-1; TRBD1 matches at 9 bases. Germline CDR1 and CDR2: SGHRS and YFSETQ. J lost 7 bases, V lost 6 bases, and 11 bases had no gene match. The CDR3 loop spans 15 amino acids. CDR3 sequence (DNA): TGCGCCAGCACCCCGGACAGGGGAGGTAGTAATGAGCAGTTCTTC. It encodes CASTPDRGGSNEQFF.

This clonotype was counted a few times. V gene TRBV29-1 combines with J gene TRBJ2-5, with 14 nucleotides matching TRBD2. The V gene's germline CDR1 is SQVTM and CDR2 ANQGSEA. This CDR3 region has 15 residues. CDR3 nucleotides: TGCGGAACCGGGACTAGCGGGAGTCCACGAGAGACCCAGTACTTC. This sequence encodes CGTGTSGSPRETQYF.

This clonotype was picked up one time. The chain employs TRBV10-3 and TRBJ2-4; D might be TRBD2 (5 bases). The DNA end lines up better with TRBJ2-7; the J call may be wrong. This CDR3 is built from 16 residues. Per germline, CDR1 ENHRY and CDR2 SYGVKD. The CDR3 coding sequence is TGTGCCGCATCAAACGCGGGTGGGTTGAGCTCCTACGAGCAGTACTTC. This encodes CAASNAGGLSSYEQYF.

The chain uses TRBV29-1 and TRBJ2-7; 9 nucleotides agree with TRBD2. The junction had 9 bases not matched to a gene; V was cut back by 6 bases and J by 6 bases. The germline V gene encodes CDR1 SQVTM and CDR2 ANQGSEA. CDR3 length equals 13 residues. CDR3 DNA: TGCAGCGTAACCTCGGGACTAGCCGGCGAGCAGTACTTC. This gives the protein CSVTSGLAGEQYF.

This chain links TRBV30 with TRBJ2-4; 9 nucleotides line up with TRBD1. Germline V lookup: CDR1 GTSNPN, CDR2 SVGIG (reference sequence). The CDR3 runs 15 residues. Losses at the gene ends were 4 bases for V and 1 base for J; bases not matched to a gene: 5. This CDR3 is CAWKGQGSAKNIQYF. CDR3 nucleotides: TGTGCCTGGAAGGGACAGGGTTCGGCCAAAAACATTCAGTACTTC.

This clonotype was counted only a few times. This chain joins TRBV11-1 and TRBJ2-1, with 8 bases lining up with TRBD2. V gave up 5 bases and J gave up 1 base; unmatched junction bases: 25. The V gene's germline CDR1 is SGHAT and CDR2 FQDESV (reference sequence). The CDR3 totals 22 residues. CDR3 amino acids: CASSPVGGSLAGPWGSYNEQFF. In DNA form, the CDR3 reads TGTGCCAGCAGCCCCGTGGGCGGCTCTTTAGCGGGACCATGGGGTTCCTACAATGAGCAGTTCTTC.

Concerning this clonotype: A junction boundary mismatches the germline segment, possibly from a read error. The V call is TRBV7-3, the J call TRBJ2-3, with D maybe TRBD1 (5 bases). The germline V gene has CDR1 SGHTA and CDR2 FQGTGA. This CDR3 region has 16 residues. Here the CDR3 DNA reads TGTGCCAGTAGCTTACAAGGTGGGGCCGCCGCAGATACGCAGTATTTT. Amino acids: CASSLQGGAAADTQYF.

This clonotype turned up a few times. The CDR3: CASSQIRGNSGANVLTF. The CDR3 nucleotides are TGCGCCAGCAGCCAAATAAGGGGAAATTCTGGGGCCAACGTCCTGACTTTC. The chain couples TRBV4-1 to TRBJ2-6, with a possible D match to TRBD1 (5 bases). Germline V gene sequence: CDR1 MGHRA, CDR2 YSYEKL. This CDR3 has 17 residues. V dropped 2 bases and J dropped 1 base, with 12 bases sitting between them.

The rearrangement links TRBV29-1 to TRBJ1-2; unclear D gene. The CDR3 has 15 residues. Germline lookup yields CDR1 SQVTM and CDR2 ANQGSEA. Trimming shortened V by 0 bases and J by 5 bases, and 16 bases separated the two germline ends. The CDR3 DNA follows: TGCAGCGTTGAAGATGGAGTGGCCACACTTTATGGCTACACCTTC. Amino acid sequence: CSVEDGVATLYGYTF.

This clonotype was detected only a few times. This chain connects TRBV4-2 to TRBJ2-3; perhaps TRBD2 as D (6 bases). Germline V gene sequence: CDR1 LGHNA, CDR2 YNFKEQ. The V end was cut by 4 bases, the J end by 7 bases, with 18 bases between. This CDR3 spans 15 amino acids. The CDR3 spells CASSPASDLAHTQYF. The CDR3, as DNA: TGTGCCAGCAGCCCAGCCTCCGATCTAGCGCATACGCAGTATTTT.